Listed below are T cell receptor beta chains from one sample, sequenced in a study of tumor-infiltrating lymphocytes in primary liver carcinoma. TCRdb re-called the multiplex PCR reads with MiXCR, one entry per CDR3 protein. The repertoire consists of approximately 120,000 distinct CDR3 sequences, with 60% to 75% occurring once and the leading ten covering 8.4%. What was sequenced was liver tumor tissue from sampling region 3. Receptors originate from a woman aged 60 to 75 with primary liver carcinoma and hepatitis B virus infection. Each CDR3 is given with its conserved first and last residue. The order of the fields is V gene, J gene, clone size, D gene, CDR3 DNA, CDR3 protein. D genes are given only for firm matches. Expanded clones get a size class; other rows say once, few or many, or leave the size out.

TRBV11-2	TRBJ2-7	once	NA	TGTGCCAGTCGCCAAGGGAGGTGGCAGTACTTC	CASRQGRWQYF
TRBV7-3	TRBJ2-1	NA	TRBD1	TGTGCCAGCAGCTTAACCCGGACAGGGATGAATGAGCAGTTCTTC	CASSLTRTGMNEQFF
TRBV28	TRBJ2-2	NA	TRBD2	TGTCCCAGCAAGGGGACTAGACTAACCGGGGAGCTGTTTTTT	CPSKGTRLTGELFF
TRBV11-2	TRBJ2-1	NA	TRBD1	TGTACCAGCAGCCGACGGACAGGGGACGATGAGCAGTTCTTC	CTSSRRTGDDEQFF
TRBV28	TRBJ1-2	NA	TRBD1	TGTGCCAGCAGTGCGTCGACAGGGGGCTTTTGTGACTACACCTTC	CASSASTGGFCDYTF
TRBV6-6	TRBJ2-7	many	NA	TGTGCCAGCAGTTTGGGTGGGGGTTACGAGCAGTACTTC	CASSLGGGYEQYF
TRBV11-2	TRBJ1-4	NA	TRBD1	TGTGCCAGCAACTACGGGACAGGGAGAAATGAAAAGCTGTTTTTT	CASNYGTGRNEKLFF
TRBV11-2	TRBJ2-3	NA	NA	TGTGCCAGCAGCTTAGGTCGAGGAGATGTGCAGTATTTT	CASSLGRGDVQYF
TRBV29-1	TRBJ2-1	NA	TRBD2	TGCAGCATTGAACTCCGGACTAGCGGAGTTAATGAGCAGTTCTTC	CSIELRTSGVNEQFF
TRBV7-9	TRBJ1-1	few	NA	TGTGCCAGCAGGTTGGGCACTGAAGCTTTCTTT	CASRLGTEAFF
TRBV29-1	TRBJ1-3	NA	TRBD1	TGCAGCGTTGGGGGCCATTCGAGCCAGGGGGCTGGAAACATCATATATTTT	CSVGGHSSQGAGNIIYF
TRBV28	TRBJ1-1	NA	NA	TGTGCCAGCCCGGACAGGAACACTGAAGCTTTCTTT	CASPDRNTEAFF
TRBV11-2	TRBJ1-1	NA	TRBD1	TGCGTCAGCAGCTCCCTACAGGGGGCAGTAGGTGAAGCTTTCTTT	CVSSSLQGAVGEAFF
TRBV28	TRBJ1-4	many	NA	TGTGCCAGCAGCACCCAGTCGCCGCTAAAACTGTTTTTT	CASSTQSPLKLFF
TRBV29-1	TRBJ2-5	NA	TRBD2	TGTAGCGTTGAAGGTCCGGGACTAGCGAGCGTGACCCAAGAGACCCGGTACTTC	CSVEGPGLASVTQETRYF
TRBV11-3	TRBJ2-3	NA	NA	TGTGCCAGCAGCTTCAAGATTAGCACAGATATGCAGTATTTT	CASSFKISTDMQYF
TRBV29-1	TRBJ2-2	many	NA	TGCAGCGCCATGGGCGGGCTAACGAACACCGGGGAGCTGTTTTTT	CSAMGGLTNTGELFF
TRBV7-8	TRBJ2-1	many	TRBD2	TGTGCCAGCAGCTTAGTTTCTAGCGGGAGAGGGGATGAGCAGTTCTTC	CASSLVSSGRGDEQFF
TRBV12-5	TRBJ1-2	NA	NA	TGTGCTTGTGATTTGGCCTACGAACGGGCCTCCCCGTCTCCCTATGGCTACACCTTC	CACDLAYERASPSPYGYTF
TRBV11-2	TRBJ2-2	NA	NA	TGTGCCAGCAGTTTAGACGGGACTGGGGAGCTGTTTTTT	CASSLDGTGELFF
TRBV11-2	TRBJ2-6	medium-sized	NA	TGTGCCAGCAGCTTAGAGCCAGGGGCCAACGTCCTGACTTTC	CASSLEPGANVLTF
TRBV11-2	TRBJ2-3	NA	NA	TGTGCCAGCTCTTCGGTAGCGCGAGTGCCCAGCACAGATACGCAGTATTTT	CASSSVARVPSTDTQYF
TRBV29-1	TRBJ2-4	NA	NA	TGCAACGTTGAGATTGGATACATTCAGTACTTC	CNVEIGYIQYF
TRBV11-2	TRBJ1-5	NA	NA	TGTGCCGGCAGCCCCTCGGGGGTCCACAATCAGCCCCATCATTTT	CAGSPSGVHNQPHHF
TRBV6-1	TRBJ1-1	NA	TRBD1	TGTTCCAGAAGTGAGGGCACAGGGGATTCTCCCGCTGAAGCTTTCTTT	CSRSEGTGDSPAEAFF
TRBV6-6	TRBJ2-2	NA	NA	TGTGCAAGCAGTTGCCCTAGGGGGGAATCCCCCGGGGAGCTGTTTTTT	CASSCPRGESPGELFF
TRBV7-9	TRBJ2-5	few	NA	TGTGCCAGCAGCTTATCCCCGGAGGAGACCCAGTACTTC	CASSLSPEETQYF
TRBV28	TRBJ2-1	few	NA	TGTGCCAGCAGTTTACTATCAAAGACCGGACGTCGCAATGAGCAGTTCTTC	CASSLLSKTGRRNEQFF
TRBV12-3/TRBV12-4	TRBJ2-5	NA	TRBD1	TGTGCCAGTCACAGGGGGGTGGAGACCCAGTACTTC	CASHRGVETQYF